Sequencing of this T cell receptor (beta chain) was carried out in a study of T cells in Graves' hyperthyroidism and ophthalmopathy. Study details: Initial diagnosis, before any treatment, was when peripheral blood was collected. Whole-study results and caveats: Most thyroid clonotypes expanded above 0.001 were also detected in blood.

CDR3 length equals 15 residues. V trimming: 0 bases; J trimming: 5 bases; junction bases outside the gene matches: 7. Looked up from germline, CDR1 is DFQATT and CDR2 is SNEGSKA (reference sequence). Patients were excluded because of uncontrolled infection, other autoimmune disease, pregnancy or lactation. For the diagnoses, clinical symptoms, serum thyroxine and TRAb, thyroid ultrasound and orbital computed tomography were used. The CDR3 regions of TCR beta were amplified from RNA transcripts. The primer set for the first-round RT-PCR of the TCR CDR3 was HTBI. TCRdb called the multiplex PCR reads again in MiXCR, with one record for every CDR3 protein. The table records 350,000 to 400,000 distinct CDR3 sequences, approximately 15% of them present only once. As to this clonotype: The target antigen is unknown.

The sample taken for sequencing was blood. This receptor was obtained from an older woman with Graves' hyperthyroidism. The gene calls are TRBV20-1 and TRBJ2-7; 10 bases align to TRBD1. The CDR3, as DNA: TGCAGTGCTAGAGATCCCGGACAGGGGGACAACGAGCAGTACTTC. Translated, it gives CSARDPGQGDNEQYF.